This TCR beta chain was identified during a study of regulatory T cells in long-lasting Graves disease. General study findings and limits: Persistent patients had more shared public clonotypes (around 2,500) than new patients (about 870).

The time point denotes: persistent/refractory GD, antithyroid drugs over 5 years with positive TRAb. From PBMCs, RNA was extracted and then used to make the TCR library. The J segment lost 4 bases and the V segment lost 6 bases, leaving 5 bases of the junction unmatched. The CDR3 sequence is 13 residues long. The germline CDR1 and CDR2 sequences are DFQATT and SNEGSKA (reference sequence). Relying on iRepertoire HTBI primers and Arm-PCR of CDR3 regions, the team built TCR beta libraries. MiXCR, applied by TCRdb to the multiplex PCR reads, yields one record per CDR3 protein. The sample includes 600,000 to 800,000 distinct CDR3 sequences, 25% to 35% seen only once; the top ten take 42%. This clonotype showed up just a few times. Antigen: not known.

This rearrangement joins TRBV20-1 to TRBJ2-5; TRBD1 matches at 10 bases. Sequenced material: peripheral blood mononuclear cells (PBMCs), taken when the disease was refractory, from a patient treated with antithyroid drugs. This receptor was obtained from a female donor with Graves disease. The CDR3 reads CSAPDRGRETQYF. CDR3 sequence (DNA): TGCAGTGCACCCGACAGGGGGCGAGAGACCCAGTACTTC.